One sample yielded the 18 T cell receptor beta chains listed below, sequenced in a study of vaccination effects on CD4 cells after COVID-19. Using viral peptide pools, the ViraFEST assay grew out antigen-specific CD4+ T cells prior to sequencing. The authors isolated CD4+ T cells after approximately 9 days of culture. Either the BNT162b2 or mRNA-1273 vaccine was given to participants in two doses. The method was immunoSEQ multiplex PCR; TCRdb's version includes in-frame clones alone and lacks a portion of them. The sample has some 29,000 clones; 74% are singletons. No antigen is known for these receptors. The sample was CD4+ T cells from PBMCs cultured with HCoV-OC43 spike peptides, taken after COVID-19 vaccination. Subset indicated: HCoV-OC43 spike overlapping peptide pool stimulation. Every receptor here comes from a human donor who received a COVID-19 vaccine.

The rearrangement joins TRBV6-1 to TRBJ2-2; D may be TRBD1 or TRBD2 (6 bases each). V lost 0 bases, J lost 1 base, and 24 bases lay in between. This CDR3 has 21 residues. Germline CDR1 is MNHNS and CDR2 is SASEGT. CDR3 DNA: TGTGCCAGCAGTGAAGCTAAACGTCTGGGGGCTCGGGGGAGGAACACCGGGGAGCTGTTTTTT. This sequence encodes CASSEAKRLGARGRNTGELFF.

This clone came up a few times. The chain carries TRBV9 and TRBJ1-5; D is unresolved. Germline V gene data show CDR1 as SGDLS and CDR2 as YYNGEE. This CDR3 region has 15 residues. V gave up 0 bases and J gave up 6 bases, with 13 bases separating them. The CDR3 loop is CASSVGTLGGQPQHF. In DNA form, the CDR3 reads TGTGCCAGCAGCGTAGGGACCCTAGGTGGTCAGCCCCAGCATTTT.

This clone occurred a few times. V gene TRBV27 combines with J gene TRBJ1-2; 10 nucleotides line up with TRBD1. Per the germline V gene, CDR1 is MNHEY and CDR2 is SMNVEV (reference sequence). This CDR3 comprises 16 residues. With 6 bases clipped from V and 8 bases from J, the junction kept 15 bases outside the gene matches. CDR3 sequence reads: CASRQGTTGGQWGYTF. CDR3 DNA sequence: TGTGCCAGCAGACAAGGAACGACAGGGGGCCAGTGGGGCTACACCTTC.

This clone occurred a few times. The chain carries TRBV27 and TRBJ2-3, with 8 bases aligning to TRBD2. Per the germline V gene, CDR1 is MNHEY and CDR2 is SMNVEV (reference sequence). With 8 bases clipped from V and 0 bases from J, the junction kept 16 bases outside the gene matches. The length of the CDR3 is 18 residues. This CDR3 is CASPPAGGPLSSTDTQYF. CDR3 DNA sequence: TGTGCCAGCCCTCCTGCGGGGGGACCATTGTCTAGCACAGATACGCAGTATTTT.

This clone came up a few times. The CDR3 is CASTPDNTYEQYF. The CDR3, as DNA: TGTGCCAGCACGCCGGACAATACCTACGAGCAGTACTTC. The rearrangement links TRBV6-5 to TRBJ2-7; tentatively, D is TRBD1 (5 bases). CDR3 length equals 13 residues. Germline V gene sequence: CDR1 MNHEY, CDR2 SVGAGI. V was shortened by 7 bases and J by 2 bases, with 12 bases between the two germline ends.

This clone is labeled as medium-sized. This chain connects TRBV2 to TRBJ2-7, with no clear D. CDR1 and CDR2 (germline): SNHLY, FYNNEI. V gave up 3 bases and J gave up 3 bases, with 9 bases separating them. The CDR3 length is 13 residues. This CDR3 reads CASSEDHGYEQYF. For the CDR3, the DNA is TGTGCCAGCAGTGAGGATCACGGCTACGAGCAGTACTTC.

This chain joins TRBV27 and TRBJ2-3, with 8 bases matching TRBD2. The junction had 2 bases not matched to a gene; V was cut back by 7 bases and J by 2 bases. CDR1 is MNHEY and CDR2 is SMNVEV in the germline V gene (reference sequence). The CDR3 totals 13 residues. The CDR3 loop reads CASISGTTDTQYF. The CDR3 DNA reads TGTGCCAGCATTAGCGGGACCACAGATACGCAGTATTTT.

The genes are TRBV15 and TRBJ1-1; TRBD1 matches 8 bases. The V segment lost 0 bases and the J segment 1 base; nucleotides outside the gene matches: 13. CDR3 length: 19 amino acids. The germline gives CDR1 LNHNV, CDR2 YYDKDF (reference sequence). This CDR3 is CATSRDFRGLMGQNTEAFF. The CDR3 DNA follows: TGTGCCACCAGCAGAGATTTCAGGGGGCTCATGGGCCAGAACACTGAAGCTTTCTTT.

The J gene is TRBJ1-1, the V gene TRBV5-1; possible D gene TRBD1, 5 bases. The CDR3 is 15 residues long. V lost 0 bases and J lost 4, with 13 bases in between. In germline, CDR1 is SGHRS, CDR2 YFSETQ. CDR3: CASSLEVSGGTEAFF. The CDR3 DNA is TGCGCCAGCAGCTTGGAGGTTTCCGGGGGCACTGAAGCTTTCTTT.

The chain couples TRBV27 to TRBJ2-5, with D unclear. CDR1 is MNHEY, CDR2 SMNVEV, per germline (reference sequence). CDR3 length: 15 residues. Trimming removed 2 bases from V and 7 bases from J, with 17 bases in between. The CDR3 here is CASSLLGPTLGTQYF. The CDR3, as DNA: TGTGCCAGCAGTTTACTCGGACCAACGCTGGGGACCCAGTACTTC.

In its sample, this clone was seen once. CDR3 residues: CATSPDRGNSYEQYF. The CDR3 DNA is TGTGCCACCAGCCCGGACAGGGGGAACTCCTACGAGCAGTACTTC. V and J are TRBV15 and TRBJ2-7; TRBD1 matches at 10 bases. Germline V gene lookup returns CDR1 LNHNV and CDR2 YYDKDF (reference sequence). CDR3 length equals 15 residues. V trimming: 5 bases; J trimming: 0 bases; junction bases outside the gene matches: 4.

The chain joins TRBV6-4 to TRBJ1-5, with 10 nucleotides matching TRBD1. V was pared by 6 bases and J by 3 bases, with 8 bases of the junction left unmatched. CDR1 is MRHNA and CDR2 is SNTAGT in the germline V gene. The CDR3 loop spans 16 amino acids. CDR3 in amino acids: CASRDGQGEFNQPQHF. CDR3 nucleotides: TGTGCCAGCAGGGACGGACAGGGGGAATTCAATCAGCCCCAGCATTTT.

The CDR3: CASSDLPIWQYF. The CDR3 nucleotides are TGTGCCAGCAGTGACCTCCCGATTTGGCAGTACTTC. The V gene is TRBV6-1, the J gene TRBJ2-7; D gene ambiguous. Germline assignment: CDR1 MNHNS and CDR2 SASEGT. The CDR3 covers 12 residues. Trimming took 3 bases from V and 9 from J, leaving 12 bases between them.

The V call is TRBV5-1, the J call TRBJ2-5, with 14 bases lining up with TRBD2. There are 15 residues in the CDR3. V was pared by 3 bases and J by 5 bases, with 3 bases of the junction left unmatched. Germline lookup yields CDR1 SGHRS and CDR2 YFSETQ. The CDR3 region has the DNA TGCGCCAGCAGCTGGGGACTAGCGGGAGTTGAGACCCAGTACTTC. This sequence encodes CASSWGLAGVETQYF.

The rearrangement joins TRBV7-2 to TRBJ1-2; TRBD1 agrees at 9 bases. This CDR3 comprises 14 residues. Per the germline V gene, CDR1 is SGHTA and CDR2 is FQGNSA. With 6 bases clipped from V and 5 bases from J, the junction kept 7 bases outside the gene matches. The CDR3 DNA is TGTGCCAGCAGAGATGGACAGGGGCCTTATGGCTACACCTTC. Translating it yields CASRDGQGPYGYTF.

The rearrangement links TRBV27 to TRBJ1-1, with a possible D match to TRBD1 (6 bases). With 2 bases removed from V and 3 bases from J, the gap between germline ends came to 10 bases. Per the germline V gene, CDR1 is MNHEY and CDR2 is SMNVEV (reference sequence). CDR3 length: 14 amino acids. As DNA, the CDR3 is TGTGCCAGCAGTTTAAACAGGGCTGACACTGAAGCTTTCTTT. It is translated as CASSLNRADTEAFF.

J is TRBJ2-3 and V is TRBV5-4, with D unclear. This CDR3 is 13 amino acids long. V was shortened by 0 bases and J by 4 bases, with 6 bases between the two germline ends. From germline, CDR1 is SGHNT and CDR2 YYREEE (reference sequence). Here the CDR3 DNA reads TGTGCCAGCAGCTTGGGCAAGCCAGATACGCAGTATTTT. Translating gives CASSLGKPDTQYF. Looking up the rest from reference TRBV5-4 and TRBJ2-3 gives the full variable domain: ETGVTQSPTHLIKTRGQQVTLRCSSQSGHNTVSWYQQALGQGPQFIFQYYREEENGRGNFPPRFSGLQFPNYSSELNVNALELDDSALYLCASSLGKPDTQYFGPGTRLTVL.

This clone has just one count. V is TRBV18 and J is TRBJ2-1, with D maybe TRBD1 (6 bases). Germline V gene data show CDR1 as KGHSH and CDR2 as LQKENI. The CDR3 is made up of 15 amino acids. V was pared by 1 base and J by 0 bases, with 7 bases between. CDR3 amino acids: CASSPQQGSYNEQFF. The CDR3 DNA is TGTGCCAGCTCACCACAACAGGGCTCCTACAATGAGCAGTTCTTC.